A selection of T cell receptor beta chains follows, all from one sample in a study of cytomegalovirus exposure and HLA in healthy donors. Using immunoSEQ multiplex PCR, the repertoire was profiled, and TCRdb retains in-frame clones only, with some absent. This table holds roughly 160,000 clones, around 80% found once. The sequencing input was PBMCs. Every receptor here comes from a man aged 30-40 years in good health and CMV-seronegative. Each CDR3 is given with its conserved first and last residue. Each record gives: V gene, CDR3 length, clone size, J gene, D gene, CDR3 protein, CDR3 DNA. D genes are given only for firm matches. A row's size may be missing; if present it is once, few, many or a size class.

>TRBV5-8|13|-|TRBJ2-4|-
CAISGIAKNIQYF
TGTGCCATTAGCGGAATAGCCAAAAACATTCAGTACTTC
>TRBV5-6|14|-|TRBJ2-5|-
CASSLATGRETQYF
TGTGCCAGCAGCTTGGCGACAGGGAGGGAGACCCAGTACTTC
>TRBV25-1|15|few|TRBJ2-1|TRBD1
CASSRTGWPYNEQFF
TGTGCCAGCAGTAGGACAGGGTGGCCTTACAATGAGCAGTTCTTC
>TRBV9|15|once|TRBJ2-6|-
CASSVLRVGANVLTF
TGTGCCAGCAGCGTCCTCAGGGTTGGGGCCAACGTCCTGACTTTC
>TRBV27|16|-|TRBJ2-7|TRBD2
CASSLLAGGLLLEQYF
TGTGCCAGCAGTCTTCTAGCGGGGGGACTACTACTCGAGCAGTACTTC
>TRBV13|13|-|TRBJ2-3|TRBD2
CASSRGGADTQYF
TGTGCCAGCAGCCGCGGGGGGGCAGATACGCAGTATTTT
>TRBV5-1|16|-|TRBJ2-2|-
CASSLTPEWDTGELFF
TGCGCCAGCAGCTTGACGCCGGAGTGGGACACCGGGGAGCTGTTTTTT
>TRBV27|15|-|TRBJ2-1|TRBD1
CASSLWGDRGWEQFF
TGTGCCAGCAGTTTATGGGGGGACAGGGGATGGGAGCAGTTCTTC
>TRBV10-3|12|few|TRBJ2-1|-
CAISESCTSGFF
TGTGCCATCAGTGAGTCATGCACTAGTGGGTTCTTC
>TRBV5-6|17|-|TRBJ2-3|TRBD1
CASNRRQGVPSTDTQYF
TGTGCCAGCAACCGACGACAGGGGGTTCCGAGCACAGATACGCAGTATTTT
>TRBV5-6|15|-|TRBJ1-1|TRBD1
CASSLGAPGQGEAFF
TGTGCCAGCAGCTTGGGAGCTCCGGGACAGGGGGAAGCTTTCTTT
>TRBV2|15|once|TRBJ1-3|TRBD1
CASSRTGESGNTIYF
TGTGCCAGCAGTAGGACAGGGGAGTCTGGAAACACCATATATTTT
>TRBV29-1|14|-|TRBJ2-7|TRBD1
CSVSRGQGAYEQYF
TGCAGCGTTTCCCGGGGACAGGGGGCCTACGAGCAGTACTTC
>TRBV13|16|-|TRBJ2-3|-
CASSPGMFSSTDTQYF
TGTGCCAGCAGCCCTGGCATGTTCTCTAGCACAGATACGCAGTATTTT
>TRBV30|17|-|TRBJ2-1|TRBD2
CAWSPQGLAGAYNEQFF
TGTGCCTGGAGTCCTCAGGGACTAGCGGGGGCTTACAATGAGCAGTTCTTC
>TRBV28|13|-|TRBJ1-2|-
CASNLLGAYGYTF
TGTGCCAGCAACCTCCTGGGGGCATATGGCTACACCTTC
>TRBV29-1|13|once|TRBJ1-1|-
CSVEGLMNTEAFF
TGCAGCGTTGAGGGACTGATGAACACTGAAGCTTTCTTT
>TRBV30|13|few|TRBJ1-1|TRBD1
CAWSVRGGGTSFF
TGTGCCTGGAGTGTTAGAGGGGGCGGCACTTCTTTCTTT
>TRBV5-1|17|-|TRBJ2-1|-
CASSLAVLALNNNEQFF
TGCGCCAGCAGCTTGGCCGTTTTAGCCCTAAACAACAATGAGCAGTTCTTC
>TRBV5-1|13|-|TRBJ2-1|-
CASSDLAKNEQFF
TGCGCCAGCAGCGACCTAGCGAAGAATGAGCAGTTCTTC
>TRBV28|11|once|TRBJ1-3|-
CASSSGGAIYF
TGTGCCAGCAGCTCTGGGGGGGCCATATATTTT
>TRBV9|14|-|TRBJ1-6|-
CASSVDRENSPLHF
TGTGCCAGCAGCGTAGACAGGGAGAATTCACCCCTCCACTTT
>TRBV28|16|-|TRBJ2-5|-
CASSPVGRRSQETQYF
TGTGCCAGCAGTCCCGTGGGGAGGAGGTCACAAGAGACCCAGTACTTC
>TRBV5-1|13|-|TRBJ2-7|TRBD2
CASSSAGNYEQYF
TGCGCCAGCAGCTCAGCGGGGAACTACGAGCAGTACTTC
>TRBV7-3|16|-|TRBJ1-1|-
CASRLGGLGADTEAFF
TGTGCCAGCAGGTTAGGGGGTCTGGGGGCAGATACTGAAGCTTTCTTT
>TRBV4-3|13|few|TRBJ2-7|-
CAIGGASAYEQYF
TGCGCCATTGGAGGGGCTAGCGCCTACGAGCAGTACTTC
>TRBV5-1|18|-|TRBJ2-1|-
CASSLVLSALSSYNEQFF
TGCGCCAGCAGCTTGGTTCTTTCAGCGCTGAGCTCCTACAATGAGCAGTTCTTC
>TRBV29-1|18|-|TRBJ2-5|TRBD1
CSVDQFGARGTVRETQYF
TGCAGCGTTGACCAATTTGGCGCCAGGGGGACGGTTCGGGAGACCCAGTACTTC
>TRBV19|16|-|TRBJ2-2|TRBD2
CASSIGPAGGTGELFF
TGTGCCAGTAGTATAGGGCCAGCGGGGGGGACCGGGGAGCTGTTTTTT
>TRBV27|14|-|TRBJ2-3|TRBD2
CASRTSQRTDTQYF
TGTGCCAGCAGGACTAGCCAACGCACAGATACGCAGTATTTT
>TRBV7-9|15|-|TRBJ2-5|-
CSSSLEGSGQETQYF
TGTTCCAGCAGCTTAGAGGGGTCCGGTCAAGAGACCCAGTACTTC
>TRBV10-3|13|-|TRBJ2-7|TRBD1
CAINEQGTHEQYF
TGTGCCATCAATGAACAGGGGACCCACGAGCAGTACTTC
>TRBV10-3|14|-|TRBJ1-1|TRBD1
CAIGGTGRDTEAFF
TGTGCCATCGGGGGGACAGGGAGGGACACTGAAGCTTTCTTT
>TRBV14|14|-|TRBJ1-1|-
CASSPGRWNTEAFF
TGTGCCAGCAGCCCAGGGCGGTGGAACACTGAAGCTTTCTTT
>TRBV5-4|18|-|TRBJ1-1|-
CASRYRLGASYMNTEAFF
TGTGCCAGCAGGTACCGGCTGGGGGCAAGTTATATGAACACTGAAGCTTTCTTT
>TRBV23-1|14|-|TRBJ2-7|-
CASSHLVRTYEQYF
TGCGCCAGCAGTCATTTAGTTCGTACCTACGAGCAGTACTTC
>TRBV5-4|13|-|TRBJ1-4|-
CASSLDAEEKLFF
TGTGCCAGCAGCTTAGACGCGGAAGAAAAACTGTTTTTT
>TRBV11-1|14|-|TRBJ1-5|-
CASSAQGSNQPQHF
TGTGCCAGCAGCGCCCAGGGCAGCAATCAGCCCCAGCATTTT
>TRBV11-2|15|-|TRBJ2-5|TRBD1
CASSLTRTGWETQYF
TGTGCCAGCAGCTTAACCCGGACAGGGTGGGAGACCCAGTACTTC
>TRBV7-8|14|once|TRBJ2-7|-
CASSSLRGPYEQYF
TGTGCCAGCAGCTCCCTCAGGGGACCCTACGAGCAGTACTTC
>TRBV29-1|14|once|TRBJ2-2|TRBD2
CSSGRRGSRGELFF
TGCAGCTCCGGGAGGCGGGGGTCCAGGGGGGAGCTGTTTTTT
>TRBV4-2|17|-|TRBJ2-5|-
CASSQVQRDRDRETQYF
TGTGCCAGCAGCCAAGTTCAGAGGGATCGAGATCGGGAGACCCAGTACTTC
>TRBV9|15|-|TRBJ2-2|TRBD1
CASSVDRVKAGELFF
TGTGCCAGCAGCGTCGACAGGGTAAAGGCCGGGGAGCTGTTTTTT
>TRBV5-6|15|-|TRBJ2-1|-
CASSLVPTGVREQFF
TGTGCCAGCAGCTTGGTGCCAACCGGGGTTCGTGAGCAGTTCTTC
>TRBV29-1|14|-|TRBJ2-6|TRBD1
CSVVPDRALGVLTF
TGCAGCGTTGTCCCGGACAGGGCCCTCGGCGTCCTGACTTTC
>TRBV28|17|-|TRBJ1-5|-
CASSFPRGGGSDQPQHF
TGTGCCAGCAGTTTCCCGCGAGGAGGTGGGTCGGATCAGCCCCAGCATTTT
>TRBV19|15|few|TRBJ1-5|-
CASSIAGLSNQPQHF
TGTGCCAGTAGTATAGCCGGACTCAGCAATCAGCCCCAGCATTTT
>TRBV2|13|-|TRBJ1-5|TRBD1
CASNRGRDQPQHF
TGTGCCAGCAACAGGGGAAGGGATCAGCCCCAGCATTTT
>TRBV23-1|17|-|TRBJ2-5|-
CASSQPGSGHRLETQYF
TGCGCCAGCAGTCAGCCCGGTTCGGGACACCGGTTAGAGACCCAGTACTTC
>TRBV28|13|-|TRBJ2-7|TRBD2
CASSFGGSYEQYF
TGTGCCAGCAGTTTCGGGGGGTCCTACGAGCAGTACTTC
>TRBV28|12|once|TRBJ1-2|-
CASRMTAYGYTF
TGTGCCAGCAGGATGACAGCCTATGGCTACACCTTC
>TRBV5-1|13|-|TRBJ2-7|-
CASSRPGGYEQYF
TGCGCCAGCAGCCGTCCTGGGGGGTACGAGCAGTACTTC